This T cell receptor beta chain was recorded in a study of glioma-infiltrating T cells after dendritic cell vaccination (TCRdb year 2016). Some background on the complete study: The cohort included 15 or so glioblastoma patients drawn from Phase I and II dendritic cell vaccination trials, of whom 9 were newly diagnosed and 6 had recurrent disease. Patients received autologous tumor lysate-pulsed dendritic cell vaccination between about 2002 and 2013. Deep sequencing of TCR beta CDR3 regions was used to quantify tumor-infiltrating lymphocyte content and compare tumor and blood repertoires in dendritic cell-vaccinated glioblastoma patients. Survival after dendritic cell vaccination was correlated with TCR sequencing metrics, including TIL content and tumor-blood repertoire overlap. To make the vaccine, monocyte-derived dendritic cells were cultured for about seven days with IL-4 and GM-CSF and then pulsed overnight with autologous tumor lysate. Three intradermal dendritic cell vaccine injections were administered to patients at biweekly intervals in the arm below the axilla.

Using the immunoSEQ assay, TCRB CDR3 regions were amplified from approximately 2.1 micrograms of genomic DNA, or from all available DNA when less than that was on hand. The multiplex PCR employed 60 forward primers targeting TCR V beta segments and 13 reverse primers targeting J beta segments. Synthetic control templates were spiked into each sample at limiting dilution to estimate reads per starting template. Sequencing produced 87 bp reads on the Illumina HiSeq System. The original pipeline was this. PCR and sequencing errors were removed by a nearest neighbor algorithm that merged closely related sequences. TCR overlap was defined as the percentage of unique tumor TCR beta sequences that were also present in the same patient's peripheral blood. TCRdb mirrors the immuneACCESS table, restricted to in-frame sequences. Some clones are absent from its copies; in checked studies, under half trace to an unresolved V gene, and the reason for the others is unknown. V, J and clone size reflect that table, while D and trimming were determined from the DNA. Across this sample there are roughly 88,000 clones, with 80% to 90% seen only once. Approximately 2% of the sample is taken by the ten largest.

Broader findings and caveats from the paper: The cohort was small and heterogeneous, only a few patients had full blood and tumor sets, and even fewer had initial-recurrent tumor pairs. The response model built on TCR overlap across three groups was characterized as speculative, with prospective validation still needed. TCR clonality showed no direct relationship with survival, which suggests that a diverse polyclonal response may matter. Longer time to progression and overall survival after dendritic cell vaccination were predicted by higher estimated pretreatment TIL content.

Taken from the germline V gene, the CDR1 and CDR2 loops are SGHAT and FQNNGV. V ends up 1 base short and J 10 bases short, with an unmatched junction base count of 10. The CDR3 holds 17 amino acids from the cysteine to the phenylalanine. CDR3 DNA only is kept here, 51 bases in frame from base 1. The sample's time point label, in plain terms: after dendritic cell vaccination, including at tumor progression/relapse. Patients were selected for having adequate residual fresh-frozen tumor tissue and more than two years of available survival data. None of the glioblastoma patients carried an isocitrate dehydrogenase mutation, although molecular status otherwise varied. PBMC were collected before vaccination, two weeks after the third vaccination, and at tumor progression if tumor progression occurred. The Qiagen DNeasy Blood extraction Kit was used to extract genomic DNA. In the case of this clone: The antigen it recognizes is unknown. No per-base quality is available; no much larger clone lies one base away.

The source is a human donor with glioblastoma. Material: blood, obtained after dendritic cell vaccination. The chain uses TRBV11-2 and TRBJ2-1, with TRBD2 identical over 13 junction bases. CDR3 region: CASSLATSGGASREQFF. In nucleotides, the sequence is TGTGCCAGCAGCTTAGCCACTAGCGGGGGGGCCTCCCGGGAGCAGTTCTTC.